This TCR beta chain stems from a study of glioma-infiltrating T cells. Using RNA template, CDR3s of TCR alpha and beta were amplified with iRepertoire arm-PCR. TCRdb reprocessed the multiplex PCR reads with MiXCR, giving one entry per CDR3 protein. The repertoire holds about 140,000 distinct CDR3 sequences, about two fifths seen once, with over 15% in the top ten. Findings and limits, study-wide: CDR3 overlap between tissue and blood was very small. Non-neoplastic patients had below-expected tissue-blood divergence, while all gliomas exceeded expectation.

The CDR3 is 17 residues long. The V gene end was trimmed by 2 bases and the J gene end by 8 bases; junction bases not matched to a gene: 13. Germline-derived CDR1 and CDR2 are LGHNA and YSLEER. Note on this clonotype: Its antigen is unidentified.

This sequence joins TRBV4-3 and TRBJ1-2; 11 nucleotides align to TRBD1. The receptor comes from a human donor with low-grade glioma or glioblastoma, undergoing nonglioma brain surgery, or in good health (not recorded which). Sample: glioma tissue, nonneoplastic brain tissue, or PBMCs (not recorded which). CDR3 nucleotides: TGCGCCAGCAGCCAAATTTGGCTCGGACAGGGGGCTAAAGGCTACACCTTC. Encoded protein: CASSQIWLGQGAKGYTF.